The 21 T cell receptor beta chains below all came from one sample that was sequenced in a study of memory CD4+ T cells and cytomegalovirus serostatus. The protocol was immunoSEQ multiplex PCR, while the TCRdb copy is restricted to in-frame clones and leaves out a portion. This sample has about 57,000 clones, with 70% to 80% found just once. The sort gate was single viable CD3+CD4+CD8-CD45RO+ cells for memory CD4+ T cells. Sequenced sample: memory CD4+ T cells from blood. These receptors originate from an adult in good health and CMV-seronegative.

The chain is built from TRBV4-2 and TRBJ1-1, with D possibly matching TRBD1 (6 bases). The V end was cut by 0 bases, the J end by 8 bases, with 10 bases between. This CDR3 contains 13 residues. Germline V CDR1 and CDR2: LGHNA, YNFKEQ. CDR3 loop: CASSQERTAEAFF. The CDR3 nucleotides are TGTGCCAGCAGCCAAGAGCGGACAGCCGAAGCTTTCTTT.

The chain has TRBV7-9 and TRBJ1-4; D is undetermined. The CDR3 runs to 13 residues. CDR1 and CDR2 (germline): SEHNR, FQNEAQ (reference sequence). Trimming pared 2 bases from V and 13 bases from J, leaving 14 bases between. The CDR3 here is CASSLSPRFGLFF. As DNA, the CDR3 is TGTGCCAGCAGCTTAAGCCCGCGATTCGGACTGTTTTTT.

V and J are TRBV10-3 and TRBJ1-3; unclear D gene. This CDR3 spans 15 amino acids. The V gene's germline CDR1 is ENHRY and CDR2 SYGVKD. Deletions cut 3 bases from V and 4 bases from J, with 13 bases between. CDR3 amino acids: CAISDRTAGGNTIYF. The CDR3 DNA follows: TGTGCCATCAGTGATAGGACTGCGGGGGGAAACACCATATATTTT.

This rearrangement joins TRBV7-2 to TRBJ1-3; D is perhaps TRBD1 (6 bases). Trimming cost V 6 bases and J 7 bases, with 16 bases left between them. From germline, CDR1 is SGHTA and CDR2 FQGNSA. The CDR3 loop spans 14 amino acids. CDR3 region: CASSRRGFGNTIYF. In DNA form, the CDR3 reads TGTGCCAGCAGTCGTAGGGGGTTTGGCAACACCATATATTTT.

The CDR3 DNA reads TGTGCCAGCAAAACCGGGACAGTGAACACTGAAGCTTTCTTT. It translates to CASKTGTVNTEAFF. The J gene is TRBJ1-1, the V gene TRBV6-5; 7 bases agree with TRBD1. Germline CDR1 and CDR2: MNHEY and SVGAGI. V dropped 7 bases and J dropped 0; count of bases not matched to a gene: 5. The length of the CDR3 is 14 residues.

The chain uses TRBV7-9 and TRBJ2-1; no clear D gene. V lost 1 base, J lost 8 bases, and 15 bases lay in between. This CDR3 is 15 amino acids long. Germline CDR1 SEHNR, CDR2 FQNEAQ (reference sequence). The chain's CDR3 is CASSLEGRAGDEQFF. In DNA form, the CDR3 reads TGTGCCAGCAGCTTAGAAGGGCGCGCCGGCGATGAGCAGTTCTTC.

V and J are TRBV18 and TRBJ2-7; no definite D call. The germline V gene has CDR1 KGHSH and CDR2 LQKENI. The CDR3 consists of 12 residues. V lost 3 bases and J 5 bases, leaving 8 bases between the germline ends. The DNA of the CDR3 is TGTGCCAGCTCACCCGCTCTCCACGAGCAGTACTTC. It is translated as CASSPALHEQYF.

The chain recombines TRBV14 with TRBJ2-1; 8 bases fit TRBD2. CDR1 is SGHDN, CDR2 FVKESK, per germline. This CDR3 is built from 14 residues. With V trimmed by 3 bases and J by 9 bases, 7 bases remained unmatched. For the CDR3, the DNA is TGTGCCAGCAGCCAGGGTGGACTAGCTGGTGAGCAGTTCTTC. This encodes CASSQGGLAGEQFF.

To note about this clone: In the same sample, other DNA sequences code for this CDR3. This sequence joins TRBV15 and TRBJ1-5; D not resolved. Germline loops: CDR1 LNHNV, CDR2 YYDKDF (reference sequence). Trimming stripped 0 bases from V and 2 bases from J, with 8 bases between. The CDR3 spans 15 residues. As DNA, the CDR3 is TGTGCCACCAGCAGAGACAAGGGTGGCAATCAGCCCCAGCATTTT. It is translated as CATSRDKGGNQPQHF.

The CDR3 DNA reads as TGTGCCACGCAGAGGGGATTGGTCTCGAGGACTGAAGCTTTCTTT. Encoded protein: CATQRGLVSRTEAFF. The chain employs TRBV6-5 and TRBJ1-1; a weak D match, TRBD1 (5 bases). Germline loops: CDR1 MNHEY, CDR2 SVGAGI. CDR3 length: 15 amino acids. With 10 bases removed from V and 5 bases from J, the gap between germline ends came to 23 bases.

V usage is TRBV7-9 and J usage is TRBJ1-2; tentatively, D is TRBD1 (6 bases). Deletions cut 2 bases from V and 7 bases from J, with 20 bases between. CDR3 length: 16 residues. CDR1 SEHNR and CDR2 FQNEAQ come from the germline V gene (reference sequence). For the CDR3, the DNA is TGTGCCAGCAGCTTAAGCGAACGAACAGGGAGAGGTGGCTACACCTTC. It is translated as CASSLSERTGRGGYTF.

The chain couples TRBV19 to TRBJ1-2; 9 nucleotides align to TRBD1. V trimming: 3 bases; J trimming: 1 base; junction bases outside the gene matches: 6. Germline V CDR1 and CDR2: LNHDA, SQIVND (reference sequence). This CDR3 comprises 16 residues. DNA for the CDR3: TGTGCCAGTAGTATTCTTACAGGGGGCCTTAACTATGGCTACACCTTC. This sequence encodes CASSILTGGLNYGYTF.

The chain carries TRBV27 and TRBJ1-1; possibly TRBD1 for D (6 bases). Germline V gene lookup returns CDR1 MNHEY and CDR2 SMNVEV (reference sequence). The CDR3 is 14 amino acids. Trimming stripped 3 bases from V and 4 bases from J, with 12 bases between. In nucleotides, the CDR3 is TGTGCCAGCAGTTTTAAGGGGGGACCCACTGAAGCTTTCTTT. As protein: CASSFKGGPTEAFF.

The V gene is TRBV5-1, the J gene TRBJ2-3, with D unresolved. V dropped 0 bases and J dropped 0 bases, with 8 bases sitting between them. Germline CDR1 reads SGHRS; CDR2 reads YFSETQ. The CDR3 is 15 amino acids. CDR3 loop: CASSLAPGSTDTQYF. For the CDR3, the DNA is TGCGCCAGCAGCTTGGCCCCAGGTAGCACAGATACGCAGTATTTT.

The chain links TRBV7-2 to TRBJ2-7, with D unclear. V lost 1 base and J 9 bases, leaving 16 bases between the germline ends. CDR3 length equals 14 residues. The germline V gene encodes CDR1 SGHTA and CDR2 FQGNSA. The chain's CDR3 is CASSLGDLPPRQYF. The CDR3, as DNA: TGTGCCAGCAGCTTAGGGGATCTCCCCCCTCGGCAGTACTTC.

The chain couples TRBV5-1 to TRBJ2-1, with 7 bases aligning to TRBD1. The CDR3 consists of 12 residues. With V trimmed by 4 bases and J by 9 bases, 4 bases remained unmatched. CDR1 SGHRS and CDR2 YFSETQ come from the germline V gene. The DNA for the CDR3 is TGCGCCAGCAGCCCAGGGGGTAGTGAGCAGTTCTTC. Protein: CASSPGGSEQFF.

The V gene is TRBV5-1, the J gene TRBJ2-1; D ambiguous. The CDR3 has 14 amino acids. Deletions cut 0 bases from V and 3 bases from J, with 7 bases between. Germline CDR1 is SGHRS and CDR2 is YFSETQ. CDR3 DNA: TGCGCCAGCAGCTTGGAGGCAGACTACAATGAGCAGTTCTTC. As protein: CASSLEADYNEQFF.

The chain has TRBV6-5 and TRBJ1-2; tentatively, D is TRBD1 (5 bases). Germline values: CDR1 MNHEY, CDR2 SVGAGI. Deletions cut 6 bases from V and 2 bases from J, with 10 bases between. The CDR3 consists of 13 residues. The CDR3 region is CASSLDSNYGYTF. The CDR3 region has the DNA TGTGCCAGCAGCCTTGACAGCAACTATGGCTACACCTTC.

The chain employs TRBV7-8 and TRBJ1-4; D might be TRBD1 (6 bases). Trimming removed 5 bases at V and 6 bases at J, with 19 bases between. The CDR3 consists of 16 residues. CDR1 and CDR2 (germline): SGHVS, FQNEAQ. The CDR3 sequence is CASSQGRGRGDEKLFF. Here the CDR3 DNA reads TGTGCCAGCAGCCAAGGGAGAGGGAGGGGGGATGAAAAACTGTTTTTT. Using reference TRBV7-8 and TRBJ1-4 for the parts outside the CDR3, the full variable domain is GAGVSQSPRYKVAKRGQDVALRCDPISGHVSLFWYQQALGQGPEFLTYFQNEAQLDKSGLPSDRFFAERPEGSVSTLKIQRTQQEDSAVYLCASSQGRGRGDEKLFFGSGTQLSVL.

The V and J genes are TRBV19 and TRBJ1-4; maybe TRBD1 (5 bases). V dropped 5 bases and J dropped 5 bases, with 18 bases sitting between them. The CDR3 length is 16 residues. Germline CDR1 reads LNHDA; CDR2 reads SQIVND (reference sequence). As DNA, the CDR3 is TGTGCCAGTAGTTTCGGAGCCGGGACTTTAAATGAAAAACTGTTTTTT. It yields the protein CASSFGAGTLNEKLFF.

The chain joins TRBV6-5 to TRBJ2-7; maybe TRBD1 (6 bases). Germline CDR1 is MNHEY and CDR2 is SVGAGI. V was trimmed by 4 bases and J by 5 bases, leaving 9 bases between them. This CDR3 has 12 amino acids. CDR3 DNA sequence: TGTGCCAGCAGTTTCAACAGGGACGAGCAGTACTTC. Its protein product is CASSFNRDEQYF.